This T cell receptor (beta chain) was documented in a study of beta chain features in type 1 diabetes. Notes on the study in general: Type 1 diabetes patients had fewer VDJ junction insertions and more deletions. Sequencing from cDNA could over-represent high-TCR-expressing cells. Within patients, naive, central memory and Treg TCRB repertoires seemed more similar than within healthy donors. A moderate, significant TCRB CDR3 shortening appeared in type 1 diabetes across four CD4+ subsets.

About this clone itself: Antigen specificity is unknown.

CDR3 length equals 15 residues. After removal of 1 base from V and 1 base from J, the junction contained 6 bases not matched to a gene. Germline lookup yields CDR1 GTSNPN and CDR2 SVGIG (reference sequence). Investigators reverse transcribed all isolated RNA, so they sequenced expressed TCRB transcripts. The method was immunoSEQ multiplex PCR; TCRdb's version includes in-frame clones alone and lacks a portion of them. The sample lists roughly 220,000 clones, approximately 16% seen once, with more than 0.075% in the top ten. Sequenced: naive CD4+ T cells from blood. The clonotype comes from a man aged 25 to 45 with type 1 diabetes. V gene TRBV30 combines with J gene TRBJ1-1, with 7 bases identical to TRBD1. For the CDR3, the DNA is TGTGCCTGGAGTGCCCAGGGGGGGACGAACACTGAAGCTTTCTTT. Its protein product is CAWSAQGGTNTEAFF.